What follows are 14 T cell receptor beta chains derived from one specimen sequenced in a study of post-analysis software for immune sequencing data. General study results and limits: When patients were compared with controls, about 5 TRBV segments were more frequent, TRBV5-6, TRBV5-1 and TRBV20-1 among them.

Antigen specificity for these receptors is unknown. Prepared TCR beta cDNA libraries contained unique molecular identifiers. TCRdb reprocessed the PCR reads with MiXCR, giving one entry per CDR3 protein. The sample lists about 430,000 distinct CDR3 sequences; about 39% were seen once. Sample: blood. These receptors were taken from a girl aged 2 to 9 with multiple sclerosis.

This chain uses TRBV27 with TRBJ2-5; D remains unclear. The better agreement between TRBJ2-7 and the DNA end casts doubt on the J call. Germline V CDR1 and CDR2: MNHEY, SMNVEV (reference sequence). The CDR3 length is 13 residues. The CDR3 loop reads CASSLSRSYEQYF. The CDR3 DNA reads TGTGCCAGCAGTTTATCCCGGTCTTACGAGCAGTACTTC.

This clonotype was seen more than once but under ten times. The CDR3 nucleotides read TGCAGTGCCCTTCTTCGTCCCTCCGAGCAGTACTTC. Translation gives CSALLRPSEQYF. The V gene is TRBV20-1, the J gene TRBJ2-7; D remains ambiguous. Trimming pared 6 bases from V and 6 bases from J, leaving 15 bases between. The CDR3 consists of 12 residues. Germline CDR1 and CDR2: DFQATT and SNEGSKA (reference sequence).

At least ten counts were recorded for this clonotype. The chain links TRBV7-2 to TRBJ2-5; TRBD1 matches 7 bases. With V trimmed by 5 bases and J by 2 bases, 5 bases remained unmatched. This CDR3 is built from 14 residues. Germline V gene data show CDR1 as SGHTA and CDR2 as FQGNSA. The CDR3 DNA reads as TGTGCCAGCAGCCCGTGGGACAGACAAGAGACCCAGTACTTC. Encoded protein: CASSPWDRQETQYF.

V is TRBV20-1 and J is TRBJ1-6; D perhaps matches TRBD1 (5 bases). The CDR3 runs to 14 residues. The V end lost 6 bases, the J end lost 3 bases, and 12 bases lay between the germline ends. From germline, CDR1 is DFQATT and CDR2 SNEGSKA (reference sequence). The CDR3 region has the DNA TGCAGTGCCAAAGGGGAGGTCTATAATTCACCCCTCCACTTT. This codes for CSAKGEVYNSPLHF.

The chain is built from TRBV28 and TRBJ2-7; D not resolved. V was trimmed by 6 bases and J by 0 bases, leaving 12 bases between them. The CDR3 covers 14 residues. Germline CDR1 MDHEN, CDR2 SYDVKM. CDR3 nucleotides: TGTGCCAGCAGCCGCCGTGCCCTCTCCTACGAGCAGTACTTC. Amino acid sequence: CASSRRALSYEQYF.

This clonotype was counted only a few times. The chain has TRBV27 and TRBJ2-1; 11 bases are shared with TRBD2. Germline CDR1 is MNHEY and CDR2 is SMNVEV (reference sequence). Trimming removed 6 bases from V and 7 bases from J; junction bases left unmatched: 8. The CDR3 has 15 amino acids. In DNA, the CDR3 is TGTGCCAGCAGCCCTTTAGCGGGGGGGCATAATGAGCAGTTCTTC. This translates into CASSPLAGGHNEQFF.

CDR3 DNA: TGTGCCAGCAGTCGGTCTAGCGGGGACTCCTACGGGCAGTACTTC. Its translation: CASSRSSGDSYGQYF. The genes are TRBV28 and TRBJ2-4; 9 nucleotides align to TRBD2. CDR1 and CDR2 from the germline V gene are MDHEN and SYDVKM. With 5 bases clipped from V and 13 bases from J, the junction kept 15 bases outside the gene matches. CDR3 length: 15 residues.

J is TRBJ2-7 and V is TRBV7-2; TRBD2 aligns across 12 bases. Looked up from germline, CDR1 is SGHTA and CDR2 is FQGNSA. The CDR3 totals 18 residues. J gave up 2 bases and V 1 base, and 9 bases lay outside the gene matches. The CDR3 region has the DNA TGTGCCAGCAGCTTAGGTCCGTGGACTAGCGGGGATACCTACGAGCAGTACTTC. Protein: CASSLGPWTSGDTYEQYF.

Regarding this clonotype: The junction and the germline gene differ at one end; a read error may be behind it. This chain connects TRBV7-9 to TRBJ2-4; TRBD2 matches at 10 bases. TRBJ2-7 matches the DNA end more closely, so the J call is doubtful. The CDR3 length is 16 residues. Germline V lookup: CDR1 SEHNR, CDR2 FQNEAQ (reference sequence). CDR3 amino acids: CVSSPLRAGGPYEQYF. In nucleotides, the CDR3 is TGTGTCAGCAGCCCTTTACGAGCGGGAGGGCCCTACGAGCAGTACTTC.

In its sample, this clonotype was seen a few times. This sequence joins TRBV7-3 and TRBJ2-5; TRBD1 aligns across 9 bases. Germline CDR1 reads SGHTA; CDR2 reads FQGTGA. This CDR3 contains 17 residues. V dropped 5 bases and J dropped 4; count of bases not matched to a gene: 14. Written as DNA, the CDR3 is TGTGCCAGCAGCCGTACGACACAAAACAGGGGGCTAGAGACCCAGTACTTC. It is translated as CASSRTTQNRGLETQYF.

V usage is TRBV15 and J usage is TRBJ1-1; TRBD1 agrees at 8 bases. This CDR3 comprises 17 residues. Per germline, CDR1 LNHNV and CDR2 YYDKDF (reference sequence). V lost 2 bases, J lost 4 bases, and 12 bases stayed unmatched. CDR3 DNA sequence: TGTGCCACCAGCAGACGCAGGGGGCTTTTCAAAGGCACTGAAGCTTTCTTT. Amino acid sequence: CATSRRRGLFKGTEAFF.

This clonotype was picked up a small number of times. This chain uses TRBV6-5 with TRBJ2-7; tentative D call: TRBD2 (7 bases). Trimming stripped 4 bases from V and 4 bases from J, with 17 bases between. CDR3 length equals 15 residues. Germline V gene data show CDR1 as MNHEY and CDR2 as SVGAGI. The CDR3, as DNA: TGTGCCAGCAGTTCCCCTGGGGGGGCGAAATACGAGCAGTACTTC. This gives the protein CASSSPGGAKYEQYF.

The gene calls are TRBV28 and TRBJ2-1; TRBD2 might be the D (5 bases). This CDR3 comprises 15 residues. CDR1 MDHEN and CDR2 SYDVKM come from the germline V gene. The V gene lost 4 bases and the J gene lost 4 bases, with 14 bases spanning the gap. Here the CDR3 DNA reads TGTGCCAGCAGTTCTCTAGCCCTGAATTACAATGAGCAGTTCTTC. Its protein is CASSSLALNYNEQFF.

V is TRBV29-1 and J is TRBJ2-4; TRBD2 might be the D (5 bases). The J call may be faulty, since TRBJ2-7 better matches the DNA end. The CDR3 sequence is 14 residues long. Looked up from germline, CDR1 is SQVTM and CDR2 is ANQGSEA. The CDR3 loop is CSALSTEAAYEQYF. For the CDR3, the DNA is TGCAGCGCTCTATCCACTGAAGCGGCCTACGAGCAGTACTTC.